The sequence of this T cell receptor (beta chain) was determined in a study of identical twins (dated by TCRdb to about 2016). About the investigation overall: TCR alpha and beta repertoires from monozygotic twins, unrelated adults of various ages and cord blood were deep-sequenced to test whether fetal clonotypes persist. Replicate twin experiments were performed at different times using different library preparation protocols to rule out contamination.

Beyond this particular receptor, the publication reports: Compared with coincidental sharing between unrelated individuals, an excess of low generation-probability sequences was observed among out-of-frame TCR alpha sequences shared between twins. Because the same donors could not be followed over many years, the conclusions depended on cross-sectional statistical analysis. In monozygotic twins, recombination models systematically underestimated out-of-frame TCR alpha sharing, but the models matched the sharing seen between unrelated individuals. Fewer insertions were carried by abundant cord blood beta clonotypes, a similar but weaker trend appeared in young adult naive repertoires, and no such trend appeared in memory repertoires. In beta out-of-frame sequences, excess twin sharing was weaker, because having fewer shared sequences lowered the signal-to-noise ratio. Invariant T cells such as MAIT and iNKT could partly confound zero-insertion analyses, though diverse VJ usage argued against this for most clonotypes.

This clonotype was detected ten times or more. Its target antigen remains unknown. Base qualities are missing; no much larger clone stands one base away. The CDR3, cysteine through phenylalanine, is 15 amino acids long. CDR3 DNA only is kept here, 45 bases in frame from base 1. The germline V gene encodes CDR1 SGHTA and CDR2 FQGTGA. V and J lose 0 bases and 6 bases, and a span of 13 bases separates them. All donors were healthy Caucasians. Using Miltenyi CD45RO+ enrichment and human naive T-cell isolation kits, memory (CD45RO+) and naive T cells were isolated from PBMC. Preparation of the library involved 5' RACE. Sequencing took place on an Illumina HiSeq 2000. A universal primer binding site was introduced by template switching, and a unique molecular identifier was present in the final cDNA, enabling accurate counting of TCR cDNA molecules. First-strand cDNA for TCR alpha and beta chains was synthesized from specific primers in the conserved constant-segment region. To control for contamination, each cDNA library was double barcoded with a SMART-Mk sample barcode plus Illumina barcodes. TruSeq adapter sequences along with Illumina sample barcodes were introduced in two successive PCR steps. The TCR alpha and beta cDNA libraries were sequenced on the Illumina HiSeq platform using custom primers. Per the original workflow: Unique molecular identifiers were extracted from raw reads with MiGEC, and CDR3 positions were determined with MiXCR. For each individual, recombination models were inferred using an EM algorithm with the repgenHMM and IGoR tools. Shared clonotype analysis was performed with the tcR package in R, normalizing sharing by the product of cloneset sizes. To study raw recombination without the effects of thymic and clonal selection, out-of-frame nonproductive sequences were analyzed. TCRdb reprocessed the public reads (quality trimming at Q25 with fastp, clone calling with MiXCR) and kept in-frame beta chains. Identical CDR3 proteins give one entry, which carries the most common genes and DNA. The V and J calls come from TCRdb's annotation, not from the publication. A total of 150,000 or so distinct CDR3 sequences appear in this sample, roughly 3.5% of them only once. The top ten clonotypes cover around 8% of the sample.

This clonotype was obtained from a man aged 18 to 35 in good health. The receptor chain draws on TRBV7-3 and TRBJ2-3, with no confidently assigned D gene. The sequencing input was memory T cells sorted from blood. The sample's cell subset or site, from its label and the paper: CD45RO+ enriched T cells. The CDR3 is CASSLTGSSRDTQYF. The nucleotides are TGTGCCAGCAGCTTAACCGGGTCTTCCCGGGATACGCAGTATTTT.